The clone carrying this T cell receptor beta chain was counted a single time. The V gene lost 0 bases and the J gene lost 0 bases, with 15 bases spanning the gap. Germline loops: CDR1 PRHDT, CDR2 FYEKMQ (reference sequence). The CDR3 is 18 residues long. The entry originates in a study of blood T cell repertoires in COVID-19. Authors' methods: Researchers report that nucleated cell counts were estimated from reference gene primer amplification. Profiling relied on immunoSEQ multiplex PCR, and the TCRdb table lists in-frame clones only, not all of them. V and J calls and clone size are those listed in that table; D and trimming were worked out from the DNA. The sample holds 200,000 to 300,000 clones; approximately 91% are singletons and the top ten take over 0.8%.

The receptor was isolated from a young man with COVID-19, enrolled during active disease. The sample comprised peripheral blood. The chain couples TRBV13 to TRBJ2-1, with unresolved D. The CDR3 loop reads CASSLGRARRSSYNEQFF. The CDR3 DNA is TGTGCCAGCAGCTTAGGCCGTGCGCGGCGAAGCTCCTACAATGAGCAGTTCTTC.